This is a list of T cell receptor beta chains from one sample in a study of metastatic and nonmetastatic thyroid tumors. TCRdb ran MiXCR on the PCR reads. The repertoire consists of tens of thousands of clones, with 30% occurring once and the leading ten covering over 30%. The sequencing input was blood. The receptors here all came from a female donor with papillary thyroid cancer or a benign thyroid nodule (not recorded which). Some clones in this sample may be carry-over from other donors' samples. CDR3s include the opening cysteine and the closing phenylalanine or tryptophan. The D gene is left open where the match is weak. The listing skips clone size in some rows; elsewhere it reads once, few, many or a size class.

j_call,d_call,v_call,clone_size,cdr3_aa,cdr3_nt
TRBJ2-3,TRBD2,TRBV5-1,few,CASSLEGVTKGTSAYTDTQYF,TGCGCAAGCAGCTTAGAAGGGGTGACAAAGGGGACTAGCGCATACACAGATACGCAGTATTTT
TRBJ2-2,-,TRBV18,-,CASSPPLDSNTGDLFF,TGTGCAAGCTCACCACCATTAGATAGCAACACCGGGGACCTTTTTTTT
TRBJ2-5,-,TRBV19,many,CASRLSPWGGETQYF,TGTGCCAGTAGGCTCAGTCCCTGGGGAGGCGAGACCCAGTACTTC
TRBJ2-1,-,TRBV4-1,-,CASSQFTGRNEQFF,TGCGCCAGCAGCCAATTTACAGGGCGGAATGAGCAGTTCTTC
TRBJ2-2,TRBD1,TRBV9,many,CASSVSGQRHTGELFF,TGTGCCAGCAGCGTATCGGGACAGCGACACACCGGGGAGCTGTTTTTT
TRBJ1-1,TRBD1,TRBV28,medium-sized,CASSTQQGGETEAFF,TGTGCCAGCAGTACTCAACAGGGGGGAGAAACTGAAGCTTTCTTT
TRBJ2-7,TRBD2,TRBV3-1,many,CASSQTSGTSYEQYF,TGTGCCAGCAGCCAGACTAGCGGGACCTCCTACGAGCAGTACTTC
TRBJ2-1,TRBD2,TRBV11-2,-,CASRSRLAFNEQFF,TGTGCCAGCCGATCCAGACTAGCATTCAATGAGCAGTTCTTC
TRBJ1-4,-,TRBV10-3,many,CASCSGSACEKLFF,TGTGCCTCCTGCTCTGGTAGCGCTTGTGAAAAACTGTTTTTT
TRBJ2-7,-,TRBV4-1,-,CASSQESGEQYF,TGCGCCAGCAGCCAAGAGTCAGGTGAGCAGTACTTC
TRBJ1-4,-,TRBV27,many,CASSQDGVATNEKLFF,TGTGCCAGCAGTCAGGACGGAGTTGCAACTAATGAAAAACTGTTTTTT
TRBJ2-3,TRBD2,TRBV2,many,CASSVTSGPDRTQYF,TGTGCCAGCAGTGTCACTAGCGGCCCTGATCGTACGCAGTATTTT
TRBJ2-7,-,TRBV5-5,many,CASTLGDSYEQYF,TGTGCCAGCACCCTAGGCGACTCCTACGAGCAGTACTTC
TRBJ2-3,TRBD2,TRBV20-1,many,CSAGEGLAGVGTQYF,TGCAGTGCTGGCGAGGGACTAGCGGGAGTAGGAACGCAGTATTTT
TRBJ1-6,-,TRBV6-1,-,CARSEVTGGNSPLHF,TGTGCCAGGAGTGAAGTGACTGGGGGTAATTCACCCCTCCACTTT
TRBJ1-2,-,TRBV5-1,-,CASRWEGRGYGYTF,TGCGCCAGCCGCTGGGAGGGGCGTGGCTATGGCTACACCTTC
TRBJ1-4,TRBD1,TRBV20-1,-,CSVRRPGGREKLFF,TGCAGTGTGCGGAGACCAGGGGGGCGGGAAAAACTGTTTTTT